The 26 T cell receptor beta chains presented below share a single source sample, sequenced in a study of TIL therapy for anti-PD-1-resistant metastatic lung cancer. Time point reported: pre-treatment sample, taken before nivolumab and TIL therapy. This was the immunoSEQ v3 assay. TCRdb's copy holds only in-frame clones and misses some; the assay was immunoSEQ multiplex PCR. The sample comprises approximately 60,000 clones, more than 60% of which are singletons, and roughly 2% rests with the top ten. Here the sequenced sample was blood, taken at baseline. All receptors come from a person between 25 and 79 years old with non-small cell lung cancer.

The sample holds a few counts of this clone. The J gene is TRBJ2-7, the V gene TRBV7-9, with 8 bases aligning to TRBD1. Germline V lookup: CDR1 SEHNR, CDR2 FQNEAQ (reference sequence). V trimming: 1 base; J trimming: 3 bases; junction bases outside the gene matches: 5. This CDR3 is 15 amino acids long. The CDR3 DNA reads as TGTGCCAGCAGCTTAGATTGGACAGGGTACTACGAGCAGTACTTC. Protein: CASSLDWTGYYEQYF. Drawing the rest from reference TRBV7-9 and TRBJ2-7, the complete variable domain is DTGVSQNPRHKITKRGQNVTFRCDPISEHNRLYWYRQTLGQGPEFLTYFQNEAQLEKSRLLSDRFSAERPKGSFSTLEIQRTEQGDSAMYLCASSLDWTGYYEQYFGPGTRLTVT.

V and J are TRBV10-1 and TRBJ2-3; a weak D match, TRBD2 (5 bases). Trimming left V 4 bases short and J 4 bases short, with 12 bases between. Germline V gives CDR1 WNHNN, CDR2 SYGVQD (reference sequence). The CDR3 runs to 14 residues. The CDR3, as DNA: TGCGCCAGCAGTGCGACTAACCGGGCAGATACGCAGTATTTT. Its protein product is CASSATNRADTQYF.

This chain uses TRBV7-8 with TRBJ1-5, with 8 positions matching TRBD1. This CDR3 is 14 amino acids long. V was clipped by 5 bases and J by 3 bases; unmatched bases: 3. Germline V gives CDR1 SGHVS, CDR2 FQNEAQ. The CDR3 here is CASSRQGNNQPQHF. DNA for the CDR3: TGTGCCAGCAGCCGACAGGGGAACAATCAGCCCCAGCATTTT.

This rearrangement joins TRBV2 to TRBJ1-1; a possible D gene is TRBD1 (6 bases). Germline-derived CDR1 and CDR2 are SNHLY and FYNNEI. Trimming left V 6 bases short and J 2 bases short, with 22 bases between. The CDR3 length is 17 residues. The CDR3 here is CASRDFRYGTTNTEAFF. The CDR3 DNA follows: TGTGCCAGCAGGGACTTTCGTTACGGGACAACCAACACTGAAGCTTTCTTT.

Details on this clone: The sample contains more than one DNA sequence encoding this CDR3. This chain uses TRBV18 with TRBJ2-7; the match to TRBD1 covers 9 bases. This CDR3 has 13 amino acids. J was trimmed by 1 base and V by 6 bases; bases with no gene match: 1. CDR1 KGHSH and CDR2 LQKENI come from the germline V gene. CDR3 region: CASSGQGSYEQYF. Written as DNA, the CDR3 is TGTGCCAGCTCGGGACAGGGATCCTACGAGCAGTACTTC.

This chain joins TRBV2 and TRBJ2-3; 10 positions match TRBD1. This CDR3 spans 14 amino acids. The junction had 4 bases not matched to a gene; V was cut back by 5 bases and J by 5 bases. Germline-derived CDR1 and CDR2 are SNHLY and FYNNEI. In DNA form, the CDR3 reads TGTGCCAGCAGTCCCGGACAGGGGGGAGATACGCAGTATTTT. It is translated as CASSPGQGGDTQYF.

This clone appeared a single time. The chain has TRBV4-3 and TRBJ2-7; the D gene is possibly TRBD1 (6 bases). From germline, CDR1 is LGHNA and CDR2 YSLEER. V lost 2 bases, J lost 7 bases, and 15 bases lay in between. This CDR3 spans 14 amino acids. CDR3 DNA sequence: TGCGCCAGCAGCCAAACGGTCAGGGGCGGGGAGCAGTACTTC. Translating it yields CASSQTVRGGEQYF.

V gene TRBV20-1 combines with J gene TRBJ2-5; maybe TRBD1 (5 bases). Germline CDR1 DFQATT, CDR2 SNEGSKA (reference sequence). This CDR3 spans 11 amino acids. Between the trimmed V and J ends, which lost 4 bases and 4 bases, there was a span of 7 bases. The CDR3 DNA sequence: TGCAGTGCTATCAGGGTAGAGACCCAGTACTTC. As protein: CSAIRVETQYF.

This clone has just a few counts. The rearrangement links TRBV2 to TRBJ2-7, with D perhaps matching TRBD2 (6 bases). Trimming removed 6 bases at V and 2 bases at J, with 11 bases between. Per the germline V gene, CDR1 is SNHLY and CDR2 is FYNNEI. The CDR3 spans 13 residues. CDR3 sequence (DNA): TGTGCCAGCAGGGCGGGATCTACCTACGAGCAGTACTTC. Protein sequence: CASRAGSTYEQYF.

The genes are TRBV11-2 and TRBJ1-1; D is undetermined. Deletions cut 1 base from V and 5 bases from J, with 8 bases between. Germline CDR1 SGHAT, CDR2 FQNNGV. The CDR3 consists of 13 residues. The chain's CDR3 is CASSLGVQTEAFF. CDR3 in DNA: TGTGCCAGCAGCTTAGGAGTACAGACTGAAGCTTTCTTT.

This clone was counted a few times. The rearrangement uses TRBV19 and TRBJ2-4, with 12 bases identical to TRBD2. The germline CDR1 and CDR2 sequences are LNHDA and SQIVND (reference sequence). Losses at the gene ends were 7 bases for V and 0 bases for J; bases not matched to a gene: 7. The CDR3 is 17 amino acids. CDR3 DNA: TGTGCCAGTACCTCTCCGGGACTAGCGGGAGCCAAAAACATTCAGTACTTC. Translated, it gives CASTSPGLAGAKNIQYF.

The V gene is TRBV2, the J gene TRBJ1-6; 11 bases are a match to TRBD1. The CDR3 spans 15 residues. From germline, CDR1 is SNHLY and CDR2 FYNNEI. The ends lost 1 base at V and 9 bases at J; junction bases unmatched: 2. The CDR3 region is CASSEEGQGVSPLHF. In DNA form, the CDR3 reads TGTGCCAGCAGTGAAGAGGGACAGGGGGTTTCACCCCTCCACTTT.

V and J are TRBV7-9 and TRBJ2-2; D possibly corresponds to TRBD2 (6 bases). V lost 2 bases, J lost 5 bases, and 9 bases lay in between. The CDR3 length is 14 residues. Germline V gives CDR1 SEHNR, CDR2 FQNEAQ (reference sequence). This CDR3 is CASSLLGGTGELFF. The DNA for the CDR3 is TGTGCCAGCAGCTTATTGGGAGGAACCGGGGAGCTGTTTTTT.

This clone came up once. This chain links TRBV6-6 with TRBJ2-5, with TRBD2 identical over 11 bases. The CDR3 has 13 residues. The trim removed 9 bases at V and 5 bases at J, leaving 5 bases unmatched. Germline values: CDR1 MNHNY, CDR2 SVGAGI (reference sequence). The CDR3 bases are TGTGCCAGTAGGTTAGCGGGAGGGGAGACCCAGTACTTC. The encoded protein is CASRLAGGETQYF.

J is TRBJ2-7 and V is TRBV19, with D perhaps TRBD1 or TRBD2 (5 bases each). The CDR3 extends over 14 amino acids. V was cut by 6 bases and J by 2 bases, with 14 bases left in between. Germline V CDR1 and CDR2: LNHDA, SQIVND (reference sequence). This CDR3 is CASSFGTDTYEQYF. In DNA, the CDR3 is TGTGCCAGTAGCTTCGGGACGGACACCTACGAGCAGTACTTC.

V and J are TRBV5-4 and TRBJ2-5; the D gene is possibly TRBD1 (7 bases). V lost 1 base and J 4 bases, leaving 17 bases between the germline ends. The CDR3 is 16 residues long. Germline assignment: CDR1 SGHNT and CDR2 YYREEE (reference sequence). In nucleotides, the CDR3 is TGTGCCAGCAGCTTGCCGGGCAGGGGGGTTTTAGAGACCCAGTACTTC. Protein: CASSLPGRGVLETQYF.

The chain combines TRBV29-1 with TRBJ2-3; D is unclear. Germline CDR1 and CDR2: SQVTM and ANQGSEA. The V end was cut by 4 bases, the J end by 1 base, with 12 bases between. The CDR3 contains 14 residues. CDR3 sequence reads: CSVAGLGGTDTQYF. The CDR3 nucleotides read TGCAGCGTTGCAGGCCTTGGGGGCACAGATACGCAGTATTTT.

The chain is built from TRBV19 and TRBJ2-1, with D perhaps matching TRBD2 (6 bases). CDR3 size: 15 residues. Trimming cost V 7 bases and J 1 base, with 14 bases left between them. The germline CDR1 and CDR2 sequences are LNHDA and SQIVND (reference sequence). The CDR3 spells CASTLVGGSYNEQFF. DNA of the CDR3: TGTGCCAGTACGTTGGTGGGGGGTTCCTACAATGAGCAGTTCTTC.

V gene TRBV10-3 combines with J gene TRBJ2-6; D not resolved. CDR1 and CDR2 (germline): ENHRY, SYGVKD. Trimming pared 3 bases from V and 1 base from J, leaving 16 bases between. This CDR3 has 18 residues. CDR3 DNA: TGTGCCATCAGTGACCTCCCGGGCTCCATTTCTGGGGCCAACGTCCTGACTTTC. This translates into CAISDLPGSISGANVLTF.

The chain is built from TRBV5-8 and TRBJ2-7, with 8 bases fitting TRBD1. The J segment lost 9 bases and the V segment lost 0 bases, leaving 11 bases of the junction unmatched. The CDR3 contains 15 residues. Germline assignment: CDR1 SGHTS and CDR2 YDEGEE. The CDR3 is CASSLGGQDPEWQYF. CDR3 nucleotide sequence: TGTGCCAGCAGCTTGGGGGGACAGGACCCTGAATGGCAGTACTTC.

The chain recombines TRBV5-6 with TRBJ1-2; 7 bases match TRBD1. Germline-derived CDR1 and CDR2 are SGHDT and YYEEEE. This CDR3 spans 16 amino acids. Germline trimming cut 0 bases from V and 1 base from J; bases unmatched to any gene: 6. CDR3 nucleotide sequence: TGTGCCAGCAGCTTGGACAGGGGAGCTTTTAACTATGGCTACACCTTC. This codes for CASSLDRGAFNYGYTF.

This rearrangement joins TRBV9 to TRBJ1-2, with D unresolved. Germline assignment: CDR1 SGDLS and CDR2 YYNGEE. The V end was cut by 4 bases, the J end by 0 bases, with 10 bases between. The CDR3 length is 14 residues. Here the CDR3 reads CASSSTESNYGYTF. In DNA, the CDR3 is TGTGCCAGCAGCTCAACGGAGTCTAACTATGGCTACACCTTC.

This clone was seen just once. V usage is TRBV29-1 and J usage is TRBJ2-7; D possibly uses TRBD1 or TRBD2 (5 bases each). V lost 4 bases, J lost 0 bases, and 10 bases lay in between. Germline V gene sequence: CDR1 SQVTM, CDR2 ANQGSEA. This CDR3 region has 13 residues. The CDR3 DNA follows: TGCAGCGTTGGGGACGGCCTCTCCTACGAGCAGTACTTC. It specifies CSVGDGLSYEQYF.

The chain joins TRBV28 to TRBJ1-2; a possible D gene is TRBD1 (5 bases). The V end was cut by 2 bases, the J end by 8 bases, with 15 bases between. Germline CDR1 and CDR2: MDHEN and SYDVKM. The CDR3 length is 14 residues. This CDR3 reads CASSLGRTIGGYTF. The CDR3 DNA is TGTGCCAGCAGTTTAGGACGGACAATTGGAGGCTACACCTTC.

Written as DNA, the CDR3 is TGTGCCAGCAGTGATGGACTCCTCCTTCTCAATGAGCAGTTCTTC. As protein: CASSDGLLLLNEQFF. This chain joins TRBV2 and TRBJ2-1; D might be TRBD2 (5 bases). The CDR3 covers 15 residues. Per the germline V gene, CDR1 is SNHLY and CDR2 is FYNNEI. The V end was cut by 3 bases, the J end by 6 bases, with 15 bases between. The whole variable domain, filled in from reference TRBV2 and TRBJ2-1, reads EPEVTQTPSHQVTQMGQEVILRCVPISNHLYFYWYRQILGQKVEFLVSFYNNEISEKSEIFDDQFSVERPDGSNFTLKIRSTKLEDSAMYFCASSDGLLLLNEQFFGPGTRLTVL.

CDR3 bases: TGTGCCAGCAGCGTAGGGCAGCTACTAGTTGCAGATACGCAGTATTTT. Translating gives CASSVGQLLVADTQYF. The rearrangement joins TRBV9 to TRBJ2-3; the D gene is possibly TRBD2 (5 bases). Trimming took 0 bases from V and 4 from J, leaving 15 bases between them. The CDR3 covers 16 residues. In germline, CDR1 is SGDLS, CDR2 YYNGEE.